The 17 T cell receptor beta chains in this list originate from one sample, sequenced in a study of control samples from healthy donors and cancer patients. Some clones are missing from TCRdb's copy, which holds only in-frame ones; the method was immunoSEQ multiplex PCR. The sample shows about 150,000 clones, roughly 92% of them seen only once. Source material: blood. The receptors shown here come from a woman under 40 in good health.

The V gene is TRBV7-9, the J gene TRBJ1-4; perhaps TRBD1 as D (6 bases). V was shortened by 4 bases and J by 0 bases, with 12 bases between the two germline ends. This CDR3 is built from 16 residues. Germline CDR1 SEHNR, CDR2 FQNEAQ (reference sequence). In nucleotides, the CDR3 is TGTGCCAGCAGCTCGGGGGACACCCCAACTAATGAAAAACTGTTTTTT. Translation gives CASSSGDTPTNEKLFF.

The genes are TRBV28 and TRBJ1-5; TRBD1 matches at 8 bases. Germline V gene data show CDR1 as MDHEN and CDR2 as SYDVKM. Trimming removed 6 bases from V and 5 bases from J; junction bases left unmatched: 3. The CDR3 contains 13 residues. CDR3 sequence (DNA): TGTGCCAGCAGCCCGACAGGGGATCAGCCCCAGCATTTT. This gives the protein CASSPTGDQPQHF.

The rearrangement uses TRBV7-3 and TRBJ2-1, with a possible D match to TRBD2 (5 bases). The germline CDR1 and CDR2 sequences are SGHTA and FQGTGA. V shed 5 bases and J shed 4 bases, with 15 bases lying between them. The CDR3 length is 15 residues. This CDR3 is CASSASGGQYNEQFF. CDR3 in DNA: TGTGCCAGCAGCGCAAGCGGCGGGCAATACAATGAGCAGTTCTTC.

The rearrangement links TRBV19 to TRBJ1-1, with D possibly being TRBD1 (5 bases). From germline, CDR1 is LNHDA and CDR2 SQIVND (reference sequence). With 6 bases removed from V and 8 bases from J, the gap between germline ends came to 10 bases. The CDR3 totals 11 residues. CDR3 DNA: TGTGCCAGTAGGACAGAGGCGGAAGCTTTCTTT. It encodes CASRTEAEAFF.

CDR3 loop: CASSAEGGQGNNSPLHF. CDR3 coding DNA: TGTGCCAGCAGCGCGGAAGGGGGACAGGGGAATAATTCACCCCTCCACTTT. The chain employs TRBV7-6 and TRBJ1-6; 10 bases agree with TRBD1. The length of the CDR3 is 17 residues. In germline, CDR1 is SGHVS, CDR2 FNYEAQ. The V gene end was trimmed by 5 bases and the J gene end by 5 bases; junction bases not matched to a gene: 9.

The chain combines TRBV6-1 with TRBJ2-7, with 8 bases fitting TRBD1. Unmatched junction bases numbered 2, after V lost 3 bases and J lost 4 bases. Germline CDR1 is MNHNS and CDR2 is SASEGT. The CDR3 runs 13 residues. In DNA, the CDR3 is TGTGCCAGCAGTGAGGACAGGGTATACGAGCAGTACTTC. It is translated as CASSEDRVYEQYF.

A single count supports this clone. This rearrangement joins TRBV5-1 to TRBJ2-7; 9 bases align to TRBD1. Losses at the gene ends were 4 bases for V and 3 bases for J; bases not matched to a gene: 5. Germline loops: CDR1 SGHRS, CDR2 YFSETQ. The CDR3 sequence is 14 residues long. The CDR3 loop reads CASSPRTGDYEQYF. The CDR3 coding sequence is TGCGCCAGCAGCCCTCGGACAGGGGACTACGAGCAGTACTTC.

The chain links TRBV2 to TRBJ1-2, with D perhaps TRBD1 (6 bases). Trimming cost V 6 bases and J 5 bases, with 13 bases left between them. The germline V gene encodes CDR1 SNHLY and CDR2 FYNNEI. The CDR3 loop spans 13 amino acids. CDR3 in amino acids: CASSIQGLYGYTF. CDR3 sequence (DNA): TGTGCCAGCAGCATCCAGGGGTTGTATGGCTACACCTTC.

The gene calls are TRBV21-1 and TRBJ2-7. TRBV21-1 is a listed pseudogene. The CDR3 consists of 14 residues. The CDR3 DNA follows: TGTGCCAGCAGGCCAGGAAAGAGGCCCTACGAGCAGTACTTC. Translation: CASRPGKRPYEQYF.

The rearrangement joins TRBV20-1 to TRBJ2-1; D remains unclear. Germline V gene sequence: CDR1 DFQATT, CDR2 SNEGSKA (reference sequence). V lost 3 bases, J lost 2 bases, and 8 bases lay in between. This CDR3 is 13 amino acids long. The CDR3 here is CSASTVTYNEQFF. The CDR3 bases are TGCAGTGCTAGTACGGTTACCTACAATGAGCAGTTCTTC.

The chain is built from TRBV11-2 and TRBJ2-1; D possibly corresponds to TRBD1 (6 bases). Trimming removed 0 bases at V and 0 bases at J, with 12 bases between. CDR3 length: 17 amino acids. Germline-derived CDR1 and CDR2 are SGHAT and FQNNGV. CDR3 nucleotide sequence: TGTGCCAGCAGCTTAGATTCCGACAGGAGCTCCTACAATGAGCAGTTCTTC. It is translated as CASSLDSDRSSYNEQFF.

The V call is TRBV9, the J call TRBJ2-2; 9 bases align to TRBD2. Germline V CDR1 and CDR2: SGDLS, YYNGEE. This CDR3 spans 16 amino acids. The V segment lost 0 bases and the J segment 6 bases; nucleotides outside the gene matches: 6. This CDR3 is CASSVGGLALPGELFF. The CDR3 DNA follows: TGTGCCAGCAGCGTAGGAGGACTAGCGTTGCCCGGGGAGCTGTTTTTT.

This clone came up a few times. V and J are TRBV19 and TRBJ1-6; D may be TRBD1 (6 bases). In germline, CDR1 is LNHDA, CDR2 SQIVND (reference sequence). CDR3 length: 16 amino acids. Trimming took off 6 bases at V and 10 bases at J, with 22 bases between the two ends. The CDR3 DNA follows: TGTGCCAGTAGCCCCCAAACAGGGCAGATGGCCTCACCCCTCCACTTT. The encoded protein is CASSPQTGQMASPLHF. Complete variable domain (other parts from reference TRBV19 and TRBJ1-6): DGGITQSPKYLFRKEGQNVTLSCEQNLNHDAMYWYRQDPGQGLRLIYYSQIVNDFQKGDIAEGYSVSREKKESFPLTVTSAQKNPTAFYLCASSPQTGQMASPLHFGNGTRLTVT.

The rearrangement joins TRBV27 to TRBJ1-6; TRBD1 is a possible D gene (5 bases). CDR1 and CDR2 (germline): MNHEY, SMNVEV (reference sequence). The CDR3 has 17 residues. Trimming left V 4 bases short and J 0 bases short, with 13 bases between. The CDR3: CASSWRRQSSYNSPLHF. CDR3 sequence (DNA): TGTGCCAGCAGTTGGAGGAGACAGAGCTCCTATAATTCACCCCTCCACTTT.

The V call is TRBV28, the J call TRBJ1-5, with 9 bases identical to TRBD1. J lost 4 bases, V lost 7 bases, and 14 bases had no gene match. The CDR3 totals 17 residues. From germline, CDR1 is MDHEN and CDR2 SYDVKM. CDR3 in amino acids: CASTKGQGLGYNQPQHF. For the CDR3, the DNA is TGTGCCAGCACCAAAGGACAGGGGCTAGGGTATAATCAGCCCCAGCATTTT.

This chain uses TRBV2 with TRBJ2-3; no firm D call. The germline gives CDR1 SNHLY, CDR2 FYNNEI. The CDR3 length is 11 residues. V lost 6 bases and J lost 1, with 2 bases in between. Here the CDR3 reads CASSRTDTQYF. In DNA, the CDR3 is TGTGCCAGCAGCCGCACAGATACGCAGTATTTT.

This chain joins TRBV19 and TRBJ2-7; weak D call: TRBD1 (5 bases). The CDR3 length is 14 residues. V was cut by 5 bases and J by 6 bases, with 17 bases left in between. Per the germline V gene, CDR1 is LNHDA and CDR2 is SQIVND (reference sequence). The CDR3 reads CASSPQGALGEQYF. CDR3 bases: TGTGCCAGTAGTCCCCAGGGCGCGCTCGGCGAGCAGTACTTC.